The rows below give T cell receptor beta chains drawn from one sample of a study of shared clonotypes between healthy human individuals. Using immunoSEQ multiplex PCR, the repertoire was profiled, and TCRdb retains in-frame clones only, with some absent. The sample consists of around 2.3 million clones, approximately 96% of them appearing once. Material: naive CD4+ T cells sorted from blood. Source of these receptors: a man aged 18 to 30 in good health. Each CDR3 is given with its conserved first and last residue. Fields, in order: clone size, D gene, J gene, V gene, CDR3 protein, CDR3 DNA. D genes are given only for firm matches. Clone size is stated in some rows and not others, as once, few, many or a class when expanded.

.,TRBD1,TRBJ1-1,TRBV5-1,CASSLDRGLEMGEAFF,TGCGCCAGCAGCTTGGACAGGGGGCTTGAAATGGGTGAAGCTTTCTTT
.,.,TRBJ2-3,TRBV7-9,CASSPGTATDTQYF,TGTGCCAGCAGCCCGGGGACTGCTACAGATACGCAGTATTTT
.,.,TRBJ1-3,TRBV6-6,CASSPGTMNSGNTIYF,TGTGCCAGCAGTCCCGGGACAATGAACTCTGGAAACACCATATATTTT
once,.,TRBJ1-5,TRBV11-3,CARPAGGADQPQHF,TGTGCCAGACCGGCGGGGGGCGCGGATCAGCCCCAGCATTTT
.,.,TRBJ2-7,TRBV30,CAWSVRRGTYEQYF,TGTGCCTGGAGTGTACGGCGGGGCACCTACGAGCAGTACTTC
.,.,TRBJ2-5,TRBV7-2,CASSFAGAGETQYF,TGTGCCAGCAGCTTTGCGGGGGCCGGGGAGACCCAGTACTTC
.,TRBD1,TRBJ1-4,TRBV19,CASLDREHEKLFF,TGTGCCAGCCTGGACAGGGAGCATGAAAAACTGTTTTTT
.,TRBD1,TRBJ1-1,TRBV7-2,CASSTDRPRDEAFF,TGTGCCAGCAGCACGGACAGGCCCCGAGATGAAGCTTTCTTT
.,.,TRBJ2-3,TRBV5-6,CASRTVGADTQYF,TGTGCCAGCAGGACCGTCGGCGCAGATACGCAGTATTTT
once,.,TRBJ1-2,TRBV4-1,CASRNPPGGYTF,TGCGCCAGCAGGAATCCGCCGGGTGGCTACACCTTC
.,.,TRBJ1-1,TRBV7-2,CASSLVGGGTEAFF,TGTGCCAGCAGCTTAGTAGGGGGAGGCACTGAAGCTTTCTTT
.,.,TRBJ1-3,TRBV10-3,CAISGPGGNTIYF,TGTGCCATCAGCGGGCCGGGTGGAAACACCATATATTTT
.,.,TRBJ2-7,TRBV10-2,CASSEAGRGSYEQYF,TGCGCCAGCAGTGAGGCCGGAAGGGGTTCCTACGAGCAGTACTTC
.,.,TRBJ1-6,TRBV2,CASSTSGEGYSYNSPLHF,TGTGCCAGCAGTACAAGCGGTGAGGGATACTCCTATAATTCACCCCTCCACTTT
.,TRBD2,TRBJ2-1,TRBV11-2,CASSPRGGSGGSSYNEQFF,TGTGCCAGCAGCCCCCGGGGCGGGAGTGGCGGGAGCTCCTACAATGAGCAGTTCTTC
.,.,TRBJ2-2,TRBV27,CASRPRLVEAGELFF,TGTGCCAGCCGTCCGAGGCTAGTAGAAGCCGGGGAGCTGTTTTTT
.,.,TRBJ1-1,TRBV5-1,CASSLGPENTEAFF,TGCGCCAGCAGCTTGGGGCCAGAGAACACTGAAGCTTTCTTT
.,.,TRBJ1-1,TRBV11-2,CASSLRQNMNTEAFF,TGTGCCAGCAGCTTACGGCAGAACATGAACACTGAAGCTTTCTTT
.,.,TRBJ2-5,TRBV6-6,CASSYLEFQETQYF,TGTGCCAGCAGTTACTTAGAGTTTCAAGAGACCCAGTACTTC
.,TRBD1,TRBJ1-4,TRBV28,CASSLWDRESTNEKLFF,TGTGCCAGCAGTTTATGGGACAGGGAGTCAACTAATGAAAAACTGTTTTTT
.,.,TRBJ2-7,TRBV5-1,CASSLVAGSTYEQYF,TGCGCCAGCAGCTTGGTCGCAGGGAGTACCTACGAGCAGTACTTC
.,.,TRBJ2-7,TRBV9,CASSIDGISYEQYF,TGTGCCAGCAGCATTGACGGGATTTCCTACGAGCAGTACTTC
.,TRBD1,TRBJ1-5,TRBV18,CASSPNLQGGRGQPQHF,TGTGCCAGCTCACCAAACCTACAGGGGGGCCGTGGTCAGCCCCAGCATTTT
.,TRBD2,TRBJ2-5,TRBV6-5,CATISGRGETQYF,TGTGCCACCATTAGCGGGAGAGGAGAGACCCAGTACTTC
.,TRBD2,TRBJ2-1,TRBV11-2,CASSPGTSGNNEQFF,TGTGCCAGCAGCCCAGGGACTAGCGGGAACAATGAGCAGTTCTTC
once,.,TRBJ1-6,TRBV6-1,CASIGGMGGPLHF,TGTGCCAGCATTGGGGGGATGGGGGGGCCCCTCCACTTT
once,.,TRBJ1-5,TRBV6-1,CASSEARGAQPQHF,TGTGCCAGCAGTGAAGCGCGGGGAGCTCAGCCCCAGCATTTT
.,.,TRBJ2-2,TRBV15,CATSRAGELFF,TGTGCCACCAGCAGAGCCGGGGAGCTGTTTTTT
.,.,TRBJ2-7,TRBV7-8,CASSFSIYEQYF,TGTGCCAGCAGCTTCTCGATCTACGAGCAGTACTTC
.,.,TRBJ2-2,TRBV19,CASSVSQANTGELFF,TGTGCCAGTAGTGTCAGCCAAGCGAACACCGGGGAGCTGTTTTTT
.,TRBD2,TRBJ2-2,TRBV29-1,CSGAGTSGTGELFF,TGCAGCGGTGCCGGGACTAGCGGTACCGGGGAGCTGTTTTTT
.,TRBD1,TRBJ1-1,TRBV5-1,CASTGQANTEAFF,TGCGCCAGCACGGGACAGGCGAACACTGAAGCTTTCTTT
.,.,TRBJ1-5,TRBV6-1,CASSVSTGRGSYSNQPQHF,TGTGCCAGCAGTGTTTCGACAGGCCGGGGGTCTTATAGCAATCAGCCCCAGCATTTT
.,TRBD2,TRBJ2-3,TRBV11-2,CASSQLAGGVADTQYF,TGTGCCAGCAGCCAATTAGCGGGAGGGGTCGCAGATACGCAGTATTTT
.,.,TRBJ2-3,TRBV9,CASSVEGVPTDTQYF,TGTGCCAGCAGCGTTGAAGGGGTCCCCACAGATACGCAGTATTTT
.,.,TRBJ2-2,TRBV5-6,CASSLGEDTNTGELFF,TGTGCCTCAAGCTTGGGTGAGGACACAAACACCGGGGAGCTGTTTTTT
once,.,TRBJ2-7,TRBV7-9,CASSFGGAGEQYF,TGTGCCAGCAGCTTTGGCGGGGCAGGCGAGCAGTACTTC
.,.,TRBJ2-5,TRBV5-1,CASSSQGQGGKETQYF,TGCGCCAGCAGCTCCCAAGGACAGGGAGGGAAAGAGACCCAGTACTTC
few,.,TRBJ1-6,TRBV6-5,CASSYLGAPLHF,TGTGCCAGCAGTTATTTAGGTGCACCCCTCCACTTT
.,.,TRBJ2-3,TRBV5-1,CASSLGSASSTDTQYF,TGCGCCAGCAGCTTGGGTAGCGCTTCTAGCACAGATACGCAGTATTTT
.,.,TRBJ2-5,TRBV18,CASSLGLQETQYF,TGTGCCAGCTCACTGGGACTTCAAGAGACCCAGTACTTC
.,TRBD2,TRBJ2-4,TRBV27,CARLGLAGSRAKNIQYF,TGTGCCAGACTGGGACTAGCGGGATCCCGAGCCAAAAACATTCAGTACTTC
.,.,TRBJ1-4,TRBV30,CAWSLGAADEKLFF,TGTGCCTGGAGTTTGGGGGCTGCTGATGAAAAACTGTTTTTT
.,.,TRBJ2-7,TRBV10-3,CAIRGGSGSYEQYF,TGTGCCATCAGGGGGGGTAGCGGCTCCTACGAGCAGTACTTC
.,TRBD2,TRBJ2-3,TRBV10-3,CAISESYSGSTDTQYF,TGTGCCATCAGTGAGTCGTATAGCGGGAGCACAGATACGCAGTATTTT